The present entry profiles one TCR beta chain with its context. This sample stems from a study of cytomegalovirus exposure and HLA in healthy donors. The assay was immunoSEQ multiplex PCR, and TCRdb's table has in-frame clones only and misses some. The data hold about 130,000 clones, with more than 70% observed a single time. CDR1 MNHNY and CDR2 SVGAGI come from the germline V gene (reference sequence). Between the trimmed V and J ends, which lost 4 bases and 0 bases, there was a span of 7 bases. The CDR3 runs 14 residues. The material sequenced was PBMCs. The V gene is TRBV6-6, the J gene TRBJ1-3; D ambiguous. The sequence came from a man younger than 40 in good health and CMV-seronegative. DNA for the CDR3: TGTGCCAGCAGTTTAGTATTCTCTGGAAACACCATATATTTT. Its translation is CASSLVFSGNTIYF.